This paragraph covers one TCR beta chain sequence. No antigen is known for it. The same CDR3 also results from other DNA sequences found in this sample. The sample comes from a study of T cell responses to AZD1222 COVID-19 vaccine. Study results and caveats: Receipt of two AZD1222 doses was followed by a rise in Spike-specific TCR breadth and depth.

Germline loops: CDR1 LNHDA, CDR2 SQIVND (reference sequence). V lost 9 bases to trimming and J lost 1 base; unmatched junction nucleotides: 3. CDR3 length: 14 amino acids. Generated by immunoSEQ multiplex PCR, the TCRdb table keeps only in-frame clones and is missing some. Altogether about 120,000 clones are present, about nine tenths being singletons, with the ten largest covering almost 4.5%. The chain is built from TRBV19 and TRBJ2-6, with TRBD2 matching over 7 bases. This receptor was identified in an adult in good health. The sequences come from peripheral blood, collected on day 0 of AZD1222 vaccination. CDR3 coding DNA: TGTGCCAGCAGGGAGGGGTCTGGGGCCAACGTCCTGACTTTC. Residues: CASREGSGANVLTF.